This T cell receptor (beta chain) was recorded in a study of blood T cells in healthy people across ages. Study-wide background: There was about one barcoded beta molecule captured by template switching per two T cells.

Study results and limitations: Per million T cells, TCR beta diversity dropped roughly linearly as age increased. Naive T cell percentage by flow cytometry tracked strongly with beta diversity.

A second PCR, run for about 7 to 11 cycles, used a sample-barcoded 5' primer plus a J-beta primer mix. TCRdb analysed the 5' RACE reads with MiXCR anew, one entry per CDR3 protein. This table holds about 1.6 million distinct CDR3 sequences, roughly 32% found once. Note on this clonotype: Antigen unknown.

The CDR3 length is 17 residues. The V gene lost 2 bases and the J gene lost 3 bases, with 17 bases spanning the gap. Russia was home to the donors, healthy Caucasian individuals aged 6 to 90. V and J are TRBV12-3 or TRBV12-4 and TRBJ1-5; D is perhaps TRBD1 (6 bases). The clonotype was recovered from a woman aged 30 to 39 in good health. The sample comprised blood. The DNA of the CDR3 is TGTGCCAGCAGTTTAAGGCCGGACAGTGCCCTCAATCAGCCCCAGCATTTT. It encodes CASSLRPDSALNQPQHF.